Only a few counts were recorded for the clone carrying this T cell receptor (beta chain). Authors' data handling: For nucleated cells, counts were estimated from reference gene primer amplification. Assay: immunoSEQ multiplex PCR; the TCRdb copy retains only in-frame clones and omits some. Clonal size and the V and J genes are those of that table, whereas D and trimming came from the DNA. The sample gives approximately 110,000 clones, 71% of which show up once; approximately 0.86% is in the top ten. These data belong to a study of blood T cell repertoires in COVID-19. Overall study: Sources were T cells, B-cell-depleted T cells, or PBMCs; the material itself was cDNA or gDNA.

The V end was cut by 4 bases, the J end by 5 bases, with 11 bases between. In germline, CDR1 is SGHTA, CDR2 FQGNSA. CDR3 length equals 13 residues. This receptor was taken from a human donor with acute or convalescent COVID-19. The donor label of this sample is uncertain. The chain joins TRBV7-2 to TRBJ2-5, with a possible D match to TRBD2 (6 bases). The source material was peripheral blood. The CDR3 DNA reads as TGTGCCAGCAGCTATGCCCGGGGGGAGACCCAGTACTTC. Protein product: CASSYARGETQYF.